The rows below give T cell receptor beta chains drawn from one sample of a study of blood T cell repertoires in COVID-19. This table comes from immunoSEQ multiplex PCR, and its TCRdb copy is limited to in-frame clones, with some not included. The sample records approximately 260,000 clones, roughly 87% being singletons. Input material: PBMCs or T cells enriched from blood (not recorded which). All receptors derive from a woman aged 25 to 39 with acute COVID-19. Each CDR3 is given with its conserved first and last residue. Each record gives: clone size, J gene, D gene, V gene, CDR3 DNA, CDR3 protein. A D gene is named only where the DNA matches it firmly. Clone size is stated in some rows and not others, as once, few, many or a class when expanded.

abundance: -
j_gene: TRBJ1-2
d_gene: -
v_gene: TRBV29-1
CDR3nt: TGCAGCGTTGGAGAGACAGTCCGGACCTATGGCTACACCTTC
CDR3aa: CSVGETVRTYGYTF

abundance: -
j_gene: TRBJ2-1
d_gene: -
v_gene: TRBV24-1
CDR3nt: TGTGCCACCAGTCTCAGCTCCTACAATGAGCAGTTCTTC
CDR3aa: CATSLSSYNEQFF

abundance: -
j_gene: TRBJ2-7
d_gene: -
v_gene: TRBV4-1
CDR3nt: TGCGCCAGCAGCCAAGTTCCTCCACTGTTACTTCCCCCCTCCTACGAGCAGTACTTC
CDR3aa: CASSQVPPLLLPPSYEQYF

abundance: -
j_gene: TRBJ1-4
d_gene: -
v_gene: TRBV3-1/TRBV3-2
CDR3nt: TGTGCCAGCAGCCAAGCCGCAGGGGCGGACGGTGAAAAACTGTTTTTT
CDR3aa: CASSQAAGADGEKLFF

abundance: few
j_gene: TRBJ1-2
d_gene: -
v_gene: TRBV28
CDR3nt: TGTGCCAGCAGTTTATATGTGGTAGGCAGCGGCTCCCGTGGCTACACCTTC
CDR3aa: CASSLYVVGSGSRGYTF

abundance: -
j_gene: TRBJ1-3
d_gene: TRBD1
v_gene: TRBV11-2
CDR3nt: TGTGCCAGCAGTTCGCACGAAACCGGGACAGGGAGAAACACCATATATTTT
CDR3aa: CASSSHETGTGRNTIYF

abundance: -
j_gene: TRBJ2-7
d_gene: -
v_gene: TRBV5-6
CDR3nt: TGTGCCAGCAGCTTGAAAATCGGGAGTCCGTCCTACGAGCAGTACTTC
CDR3aa: CASSLKIGSPSYEQYF

abundance: -
j_gene: TRBJ1-1
d_gene: -
v_gene: TRBV3-1/TRBV3-2
CDR3nt: TGTGCCAGCAGCCAAGTCCGAGGGGGGAACACTGAAGCTTTCTTT
CDR3aa: CASSQVRGGNTEAFF

abundance: -
j_gene: TRBJ2-5
d_gene: -
v_gene: TRBV28
CDR3nt: TGTGCCAGCAGTTTATCGGCAGGGTGGGAAGAGACCCAGTACTTC
CDR3aa: CASSLSAGWEETQYF

abundance: -
j_gene: TRBJ2-7
d_gene: TRBD2
v_gene: TRBV6-5
CDR3nt: TGTGCCAGCAGAACACTAGCGGAGCTGGGGGAGTACTTC
CDR3aa: CASRTLAELGEYF

abundance: -
j_gene: TRBJ2-1
d_gene: TRBD2
v_gene: TRBV5-1
CDR3nt: TGCGCCAGCAGCCTCAGTCTAGCGGGGAGTACAAATGAGCAGTTCTTC
CDR3aa: CASSLSLAGSTNEQFF

abundance: -
j_gene: TRBJ1-1
d_gene: TRBD1
v_gene: TRBV28
CDR3nt: TGTGCCAGCAGGGGAGACAGGGGCGGGTTCGGCACTGAAGCTTTCTTT
CDR3aa: CASRGDRGGFGTEAFF

abundance: -
j_gene: TRBJ2-3
d_gene: -
v_gene: TRBV4-2
CDR3nt: TGTGCCAGCAGTAAGGAGAATATTCCTAGCCGGGGCACAGATACGCAGTATTTT
CDR3aa: CASSKENIPSRGTDTQYF

abundance: -
j_gene: TRBJ2-6
d_gene: -
v_gene: TRBV5-1
CDR3nt: TGCGCCAGCAGCGCGATAAGCTCTGGGGCCAACGTCCTGACTTTC
CDR3aa: CASSAISSGANVLTF

abundance: -
j_gene: TRBJ2-7
d_gene: TRBD1
v_gene: TRBV2
CDR3nt: TGTGCCAGCAGGCCGGGACAGGGGAGCTGGGAGCAGTACTTC
CDR3aa: CASRPGQGSWEQYF

abundance: few
j_gene: TRBJ1-1
d_gene: -
v_gene: TRBV11-1
CDR3nt: TGTGCCAGCAGCTTGACTGACACGGGGGGCACTGAAGCTTTCTTT
CDR3aa: CASSLTDTGGTEAFF

abundance: -
j_gene: TRBJ1-6
d_gene: -
v_gene: TRBV5-1
CDR3nt: TGCGCCAGCAGCTTGAGTTCCGGGTCGGGGTCTTCACCCCTCCACTTT
CDR3aa: CASSLSSGSGSSPLHF

abundance: -
j_gene: TRBJ2-2
d_gene: -
v_gene: TRBV28
CDR3nt: TGTGCCAGCAGCTCCCTGGTCAGTCAGAACACCGGGGAGCTGTTTTTT
CDR3aa: CASSSLVSQNTGELFF

abundance: -
j_gene: TRBJ2-2
d_gene: TRBD2
v_gene: TRBV5-4
CDR3nt: TGTGCCAGCAGCTTGGGTGTAGCGGGGGGCCTCACCGGGGAGCTGTTTTTT
CDR3aa: CASSLGVAGGLTGELFF

abundance: -
j_gene: TRBJ1-6
d_gene: TRBD1
v_gene: TRBV5-1
CDR3nt: TGCGCCAGCAGCTTAGGGACAGCTAATAATTCACCCCTCCACTTT
CDR3aa: CASSLGTANNSPLHF

abundance: -
j_gene: TRBJ1-4
d_gene: -
v_gene: TRBV5-4
CDR3nt: TGTGCCAGCAGCTTATCAGGGTCTAATGAAAAACTGTTTTTT
CDR3aa: CASSLSGSNEKLFF

abundance: -
j_gene: TRBJ1-2
d_gene: -
v_gene: TRBV28
CDR3nt: TGTGCCAGCAGTTTAGATTACAGAAGCTATGGCTACACCTTC
CDR3aa: CASSLDYRSYGYTF

abundance: -
j_gene: TRBJ1-2
d_gene: -
v_gene: TRBV6-1
CDR3nt: TGTGCCAGCAGTGAATTGGACAGCTCCGCTGGCTACACCTTC
CDR3aa: CASSELDSSAGYTF

abundance: -
j_gene: TRBJ2-1
d_gene: TRBD2
v_gene: TRBV2
CDR3nt: TGTGCCAGCAGTCGCGGGACTAGCGGGAACAATGAGCAGTTCTTC
CDR3aa: CASSRGTSGNNEQFF

abundance: -
j_gene: TRBJ1-2
d_gene: -
v_gene: TRBV3-1/TRBV3-2
CDR3nt: TGTGCCAGCAGCGCGACTCCACAGGGCGATGGCTACACCTTC
CDR3aa: CASSATPQGDGYTF

abundance: -
j_gene: TRBJ2-1
d_gene: TRBD2
v_gene: TRBV19
CDR3nt: TGTGCCAGTGGGAACGGGGGGTCCTACAATGAGCAGTTCTTC
CDR3aa: CASGNGGSYNEQFF